The clone carrying this T cell receptor (beta chain) was detected ten times or more. Antigen specificity is unknown. The data were obtained in a study of CD8 T cells in ankylosing spondylitis. This CDR3 has 14 amino acids. V was trimmed by 5 bases and J by 5 bases, leaving 19 bases between them. Germline CDR1 is DFQATT and CDR2 is SNEGSKA (reference sequence). Molecular-barcoded quantitative 5'-RACE produced these TCR beta libraries. TCRdb itself ran the 5' RACE reads through MiXCR, one entry per CDR3 protein. This table holds tens of thousands of distinct CDR3 sequences, approximately 5.3% found once. General study points: It was reported that disease-linked clones were significantly enriched in matched ankylosing spondylitis synovial fluid. Peripheral blood samples showed relatively rare disease-linked clones, and these clones were CD8+. Characteristic, it appeared, of ankylosing spondylitis blood was a TCR beta motif of roughly eight highly homologous variants.

The chain is built from TRBV20-1 and TRBJ2-7; D possibly corresponds to TRBD1 (6 bases). The specimen sequenced was blood, either unsorted or a sorted T cell fraction (not recorded which). The receptor was isolated from a male donor with ankylosing spondylitis or in good health (not recorded which). The CDR3: CSASQKGRGDEQYF. In nucleotides, the CDR3 is TGCAGTGCTTCTCAGAAGGGCAGGGGCGACGAGCAGTACTTC.